The rows below give T cell receptor beta chains drawn from one sample of a study of shared clonotypes between healthy human individuals. Using immunoSEQ multiplex PCR, the repertoire was profiled, and TCRdb retains in-frame clones only, with some absent. This sample has millions of clones, with approximately 95% found just once. Specimen: naive CD4+ T cells from PBMCs. All receptors come from a man in his late teens or twenties in good health. Some clones in this sample may be carry-over from other donors' samples. Each CDR3 is given with its conserved first and last residue. Each record gives: V gene, D gene, J gene, CDR3 protein. The D gene is left open where the match is weak.

TRBV28	NA	TRBJ1-2	CASSSTESNYGYTF
TRBV6-1	NA	TRBJ2-7	CASRKDFYEQYF
TRBV11-3	TRBD1	TRBJ2-1	CASSLVGTAFNEQFF
TRBV19	TRBD2	TRBJ2-1	CASSVAGGARNEQFF
TRBV5-1	NA	TRBJ2-7	CASSLAGSGVGSYEQYF
TRBV6-1	TRBD1	TRBJ2-7	CASSELVHGTGTPYEQYF
TRBV4-1	NA	TRBJ2-3	CASSQDYGGDADTQYF
TRBV28	TRBD2	TRBJ2-7	CASRGTGTTSYEQYF
TRBV14	NA	TRBJ2-1	CASSQRTTLGNEQFF
TRBV7-3	NA	TRBJ1-2	CASSPGPPVGYTF
TRBV5-1	NA	TRBJ2-1	CASSGEPIYNEQFF
TRBV29-1	NA	TRBJ2-3	CSGDGGRVGTDTQYF
TRBV27	TRBD2	TRBJ2-1	CASSRLAVHKYNEQFF
TRBV29-1	TRBD2	TRBJ2-5	CSSTGLAGSQETQYF
TRBV27	NA	TRBJ2-7	CASSFRPGKLQYEQYF
TRBV7-9	TRBD1	TRBJ1-1	CASSQGGSEAFF
TRBV28	NA	TRBJ2-3	CASSLRRALSTDTQYF
TRBV9	NA	TRBJ2-1	CASSPPGHRSYNEQFF
TRBV4-1	NA	TRBJ1-1	CASSQERVNTEAFF
TRBV28	TRBD1	TRBJ2-3	CASRTGGTDTQYF
TRBV18	NA	TRBJ2-7	CASSPRQGLYEQYF
TRBV14	NA	TRBJ2-2	CASSRIRGANTGELFF
TRBV30	NA	TRBJ1-4	CAWGLLTGEKLFF
TRBV7-3	NA	TRBJ2-5	CASSLGGPQETQYF
TRBV7-3	NA	TRBJ2-1	CASSLTSGAVVYNEQFF
TRBV7-3	TRBD2	TRBJ2-1	CASSGTSHNEQFF
TRBV14	NA	TRBJ2-3	CASSQDVRGSTDTQYF
TRBV2	NA	TRBJ1-1	CASSVWRAGTEAFF
TRBV10-3	NA	TRBJ2-7	CAISGQGGGYEQYF
TRBV18	TRBD2	TRBJ2-3	CASSPLGRGVGTDTQYF
TRBV7-2	NA	TRBJ2-1	CASSSGPSYNEQFF
TRBV7-2	NA	TRBJ1-2	CASSLDSTNYGYTF
TRBV2	NA	TRBJ1-1	CASSEYPANTEAFF
TRBV6-1	NA	TRBJ1-5	CASSEFAPTRSNQPQHF
TRBV5-3	TRBD2	TRBJ2-1	CARSLRLAGEVSYNEQFF
TRBV29-1	NA	TRBJ1-1	CSAYRDRGTEAFF
TRBV27	NA	TRBJ1-2	CASSLGTPPRGYTF
TRBV5-1	TRBD1	TRBJ2-2	CASRTGTGANTGELFF
TRBV20-1	TRBD1	TRBJ1-4	CSARDSEKLFF
TRBV30	NA	TRBJ1-2	CAWSVNSRGGYTF
TRBV28	NA	TRBJ2-3	CASTQGGRGGTDTQYF
TRBV5-1	NA	TRBJ1-3	CASSPEGPGNTIYF